This T cell receptor beta chain stems from a study of blood T cell repertoires in COVID-19. Whole-study context: Spain, Italy and the United States supplied samples that represented acute and convalescent COVID-19. T cells, B-cell-depleted T cells, or PBMCs provided the cDNA or gDNA that served as material.

Per the original methods: Amplification of reference gene primers provided the estimated nucleated cell counts. Sequenced by immunoSEQ multiplex PCR; TCRdb stores in-frame clones only, minus some. V and J calls and clone size come straight from that table; D and trimming were deduced from the DNA. This table has around 180,000 clones, about 86% appearing once. This clone was seen repeatedly, ten times or more. The source material was peripheral blood. The sequence was obtained from a man aged 65 to 85 with active or convalescent COVID-19.

The CDR3 bases are TGTGCCAGCAGCCAAAGGGGTGAAGCTTTCTTT. Translation: CASSQRGEAFF. This chain joins TRBV3-1 (or the pseudogene TRBV3-2) and TRBJ1-1; D is possibly TRBD1 (5 bases). CDR1 is LGHDT, CDR2 YNNKEL, per germline (reference sequence). The V gene lost 2 bases and the J gene lost 7 bases, with 5 bases spanning the gap. The CDR3 totals 11 residues.